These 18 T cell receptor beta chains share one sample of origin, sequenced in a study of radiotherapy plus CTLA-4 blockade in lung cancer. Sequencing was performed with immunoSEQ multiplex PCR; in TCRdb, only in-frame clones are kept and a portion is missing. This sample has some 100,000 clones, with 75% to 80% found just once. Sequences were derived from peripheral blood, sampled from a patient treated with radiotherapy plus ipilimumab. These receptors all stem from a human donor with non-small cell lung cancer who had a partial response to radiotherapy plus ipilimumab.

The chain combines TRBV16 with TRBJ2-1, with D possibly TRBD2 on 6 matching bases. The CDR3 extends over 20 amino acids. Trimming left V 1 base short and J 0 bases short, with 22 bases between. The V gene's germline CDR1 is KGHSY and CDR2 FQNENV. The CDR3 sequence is CASSQLRRSPGTASYNEQFF. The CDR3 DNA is TGTGCCAGCAGCCAATTACGTAGAAGCCCTGGGACTGCCTCCTACAATGAGCAGTTCTTC.

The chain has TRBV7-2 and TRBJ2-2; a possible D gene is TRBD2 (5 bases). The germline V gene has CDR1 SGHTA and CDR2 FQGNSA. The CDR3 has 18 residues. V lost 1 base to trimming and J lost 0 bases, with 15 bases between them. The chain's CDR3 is CASSLVGSAASNTGELFF. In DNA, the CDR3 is TGTGCCAGCAGCTTAGTGGGTTCAGCGGCTTCGAACACCGGGGAGCTGTTTTTT.

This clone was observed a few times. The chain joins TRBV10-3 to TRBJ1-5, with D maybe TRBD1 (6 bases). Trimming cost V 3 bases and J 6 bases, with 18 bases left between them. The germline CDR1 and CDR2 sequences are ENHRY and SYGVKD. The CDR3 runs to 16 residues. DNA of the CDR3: TGTGCCATCAGTGAAGGCAGGGGAGTCGTTGGTCAGCCCCAGCATTTT. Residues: CAISEGRGVVGQPQHF.

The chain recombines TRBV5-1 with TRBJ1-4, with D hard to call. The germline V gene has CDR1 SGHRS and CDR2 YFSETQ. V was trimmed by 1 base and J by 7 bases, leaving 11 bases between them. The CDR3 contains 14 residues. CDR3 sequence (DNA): TGCGCCAGCAGCTTGAGCGGGGAAGGTGAAAAACTGTTTTTT. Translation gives CASSLSGEGEKLFF.

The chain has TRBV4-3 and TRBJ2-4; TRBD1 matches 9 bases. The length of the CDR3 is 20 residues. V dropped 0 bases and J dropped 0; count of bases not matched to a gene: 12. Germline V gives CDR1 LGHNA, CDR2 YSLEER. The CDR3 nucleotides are TGCGCCAGCAGCCAAGATCCCGAAACAGGGGGCCGGGTAGCCAAAAACATTCAGTACTTC. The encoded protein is CASSQDPETGGRVAKNIQYF.

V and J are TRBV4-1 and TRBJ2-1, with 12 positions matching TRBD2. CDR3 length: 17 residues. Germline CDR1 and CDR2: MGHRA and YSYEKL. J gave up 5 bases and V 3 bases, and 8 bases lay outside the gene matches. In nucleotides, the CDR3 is TGCGCCAGCAGCCAGCTCGGGACTAGCGGGTTCAACAATGAGCAGTTCTTC. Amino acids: CASSQLGTSGFNNEQFF.

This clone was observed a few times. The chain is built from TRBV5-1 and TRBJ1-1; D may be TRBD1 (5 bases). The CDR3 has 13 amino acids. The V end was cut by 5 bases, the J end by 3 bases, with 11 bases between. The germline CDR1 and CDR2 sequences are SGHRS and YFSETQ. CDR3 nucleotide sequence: TGCGCCAGCAGATTTCAGGGCGACACTGAAGCTTTCTTT. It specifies CASRFQGDTEAFF. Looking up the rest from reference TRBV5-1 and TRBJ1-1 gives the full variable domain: KAGVTQTPRYLIKTRGQQVTLSCSPISGHRSVSWYQQTPGQGLQFLFEYFSETQRNKGNFPGRFSGRQFSNSRSEMNVSTLELGDSALYLCASRFQGDTEAFFGQGTRLTVV.

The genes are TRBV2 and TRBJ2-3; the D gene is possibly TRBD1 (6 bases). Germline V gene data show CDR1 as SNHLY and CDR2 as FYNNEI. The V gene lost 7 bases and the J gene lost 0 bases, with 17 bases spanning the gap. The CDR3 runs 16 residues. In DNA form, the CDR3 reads TGTGCCAGCAATTTACAGGGACCCATTAGCACAGATACGCAGTATTTT. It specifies CASNLQGPISTDTQYF.

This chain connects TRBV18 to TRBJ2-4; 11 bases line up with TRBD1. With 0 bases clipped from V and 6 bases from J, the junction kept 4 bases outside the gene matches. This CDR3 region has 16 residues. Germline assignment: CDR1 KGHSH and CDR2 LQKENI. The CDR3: CASSPPYGTGGNIQYF. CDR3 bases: TGTGCCAGCTCACCACCTTACGGGACAGGGGGAAACATTCAGTACTTC.

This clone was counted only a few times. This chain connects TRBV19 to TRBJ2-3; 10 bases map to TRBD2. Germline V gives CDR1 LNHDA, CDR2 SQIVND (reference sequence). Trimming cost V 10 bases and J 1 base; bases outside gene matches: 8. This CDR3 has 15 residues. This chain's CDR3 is CATKQSGRGTDTQYF. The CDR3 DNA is TGTGCCACCAAGCAAAGCGGGAGGGGCACAGATACGCAGTATTTT.

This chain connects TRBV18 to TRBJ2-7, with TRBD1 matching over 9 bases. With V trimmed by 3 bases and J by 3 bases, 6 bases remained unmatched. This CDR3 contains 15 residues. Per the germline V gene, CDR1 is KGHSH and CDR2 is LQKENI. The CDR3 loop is CASSPGQGYIYEQYF. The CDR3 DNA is TGTGCCAGCTCACCGGGACAGGGATATATCTACGAGCAGTACTTC.

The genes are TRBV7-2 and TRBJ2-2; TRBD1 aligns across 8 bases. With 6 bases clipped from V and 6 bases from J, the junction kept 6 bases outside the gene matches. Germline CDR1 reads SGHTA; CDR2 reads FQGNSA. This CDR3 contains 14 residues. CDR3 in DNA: TGTGCCAGCAGACTCGGACAGGGACCCGGGGAGCTGTTTTTT. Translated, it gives CASRLGQGPGELFF.

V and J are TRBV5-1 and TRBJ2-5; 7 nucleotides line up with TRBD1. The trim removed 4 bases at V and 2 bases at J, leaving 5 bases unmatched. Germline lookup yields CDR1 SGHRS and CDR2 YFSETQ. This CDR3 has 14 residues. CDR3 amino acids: CASSRQGSQETQYF. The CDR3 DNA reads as TGCGCCAGCAGCCGACAGGGCTCACAAGAGACCCAGTACTTC.

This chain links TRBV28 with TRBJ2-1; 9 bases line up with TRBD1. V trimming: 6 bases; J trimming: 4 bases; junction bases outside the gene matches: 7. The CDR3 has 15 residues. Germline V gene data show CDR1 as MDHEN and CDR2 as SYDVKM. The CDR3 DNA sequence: TGTGCCAGCAGGGGGGACAGGGTATCTTACAATGAGCAGTTCTTC. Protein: CASRGDRVSYNEQFF.

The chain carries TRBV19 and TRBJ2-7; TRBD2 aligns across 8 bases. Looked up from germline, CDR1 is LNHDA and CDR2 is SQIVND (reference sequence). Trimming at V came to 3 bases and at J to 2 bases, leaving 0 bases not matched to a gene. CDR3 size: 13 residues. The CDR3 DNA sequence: TGTGCCAGTAGTATCGGGGGGGCCTACGAGCAGTACTTC. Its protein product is CASSIGGAYEQYF. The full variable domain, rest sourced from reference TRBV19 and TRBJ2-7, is DGGITQSPKYLFRKEGQNVTLSCEQNLNHDAMYWYRQDPGQGLRLIYYSQIVNDFQKGDIAEGYSVSREKKESFPLTVTSAQKNPTAFYLCASSIGGAYEQYFGPGTRLTVT.

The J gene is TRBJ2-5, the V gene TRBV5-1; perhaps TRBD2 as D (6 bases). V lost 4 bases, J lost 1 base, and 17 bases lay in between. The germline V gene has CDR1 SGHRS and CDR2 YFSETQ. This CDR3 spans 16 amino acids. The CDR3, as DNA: TGCGCCAGCAGCCCCCTCTTGGGAGGTGGCCAAGAGACCCAGTACTTC. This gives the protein CASSPLLGGGQETQYF.

The CDR3 region has the DNA TGTGCCAGCAGCCGACGGACAGGTGGCTACACCTTC. Translating it yields CASSRRTGGYTF. The chain joins TRBV4-2 to TRBJ1-2; 7 bases line up with TRBD1. V trimming: 4 bases; J trimming: 7 bases; junction bases outside the gene matches: 3. Germline CDR1 is LGHNA and CDR2 is YNFKEQ. The CDR3 has 12 amino acids.

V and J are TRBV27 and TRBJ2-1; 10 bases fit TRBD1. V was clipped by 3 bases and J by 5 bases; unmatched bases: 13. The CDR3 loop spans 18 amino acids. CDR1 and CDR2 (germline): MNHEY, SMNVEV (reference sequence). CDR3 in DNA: TGTGCCAGCAGTTTGGAGCTGCCGGGACAGGGGATCCACAATGAGCAGTTCTTC. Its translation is CASSLELPGQGIHNEQFF.